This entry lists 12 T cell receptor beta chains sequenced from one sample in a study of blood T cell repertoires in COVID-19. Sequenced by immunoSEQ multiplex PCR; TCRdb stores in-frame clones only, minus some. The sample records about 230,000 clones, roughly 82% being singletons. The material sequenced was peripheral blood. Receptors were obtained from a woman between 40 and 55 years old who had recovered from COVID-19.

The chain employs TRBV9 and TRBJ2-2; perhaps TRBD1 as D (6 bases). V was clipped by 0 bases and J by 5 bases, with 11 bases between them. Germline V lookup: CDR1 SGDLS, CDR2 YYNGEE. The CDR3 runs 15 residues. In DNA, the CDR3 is TGTGCCAGCAGCGTAGGTGGACAGAAAACCGGGGAGCTGTTTTTT. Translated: CASSVGGQKTGELFF.

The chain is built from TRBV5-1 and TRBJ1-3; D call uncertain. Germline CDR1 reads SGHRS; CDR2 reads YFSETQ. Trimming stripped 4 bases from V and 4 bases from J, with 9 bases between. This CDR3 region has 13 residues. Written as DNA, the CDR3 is TGCGCCAGCAGCCCCGAACTGGGAAACACCATATATTTT. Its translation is CASSPELGNTIYF.

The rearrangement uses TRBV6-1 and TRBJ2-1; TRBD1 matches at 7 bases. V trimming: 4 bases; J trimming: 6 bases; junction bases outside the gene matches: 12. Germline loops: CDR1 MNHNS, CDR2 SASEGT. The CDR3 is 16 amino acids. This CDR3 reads CASSARQGLNFNEQFF. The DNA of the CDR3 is TGTGCCAGCAGTGCCCGACAGGGTTTGAATTTCAATGAGCAGTTCTTC.

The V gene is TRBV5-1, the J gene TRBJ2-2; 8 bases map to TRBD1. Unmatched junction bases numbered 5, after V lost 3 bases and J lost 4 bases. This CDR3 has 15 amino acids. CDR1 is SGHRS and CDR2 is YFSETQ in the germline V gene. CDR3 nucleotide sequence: TGCGCCAGCAGCTGGCAACAGGGGGGCACCGGGGAGCTGTTTTTT. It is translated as CASSWQQGGTGELFF. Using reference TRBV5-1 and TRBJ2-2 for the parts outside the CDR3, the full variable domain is KAGVTQTPRYLIKTRGQQVTLSCSPISGHRSVSWYQQTPGQGLQFLFEYFSETQRNKGNFPGRFSGRQFSNSRSEMNVSTLELGDSALYLCASSWQQGGTGELFFGEGSRLTVL.

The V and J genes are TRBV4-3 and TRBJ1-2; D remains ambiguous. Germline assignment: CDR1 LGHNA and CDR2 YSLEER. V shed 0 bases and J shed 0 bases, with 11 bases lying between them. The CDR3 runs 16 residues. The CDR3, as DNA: TGCGCCAGCAGCCAAGATCTCACAGAATCTAACTATGGCTACACCTTC. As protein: CASSQDLTESNYGYTF.

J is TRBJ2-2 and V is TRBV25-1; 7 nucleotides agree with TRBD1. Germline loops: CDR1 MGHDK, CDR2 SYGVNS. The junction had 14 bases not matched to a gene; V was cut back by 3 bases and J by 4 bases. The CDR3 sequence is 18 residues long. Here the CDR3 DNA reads TGTGCCAGCAGTGATCCCCTCGGGGCGACAGGGCGCACCGGGGAGCTGTTTTTT. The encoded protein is CASSDPLGATGRTGELFF.

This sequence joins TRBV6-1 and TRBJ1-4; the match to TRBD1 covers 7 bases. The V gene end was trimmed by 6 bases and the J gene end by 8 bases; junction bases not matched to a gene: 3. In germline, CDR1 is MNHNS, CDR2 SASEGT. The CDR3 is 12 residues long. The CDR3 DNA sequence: TGTGCCAGCAGCGGGACAGAAGAAAAACTGTTTTTT. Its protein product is CASSGTEEKLFF.

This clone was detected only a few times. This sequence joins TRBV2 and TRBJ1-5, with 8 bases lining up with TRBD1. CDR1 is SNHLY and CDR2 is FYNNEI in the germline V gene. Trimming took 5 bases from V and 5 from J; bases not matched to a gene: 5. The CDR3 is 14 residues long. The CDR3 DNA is TGTGCCAGCAGTCTGGACAGGGTGCATCAGCCCCAGCATTTT. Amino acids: CASSLDRVHQPQHF.

CDR3 in amino acids: CASSYEGYGYGYTF. The CDR3 coding sequence is TGTGCCAGCAGTTACGAGGGATATGGCTATGGCTACACCTTC. This rearrangement joins TRBV6-2 or TRBV6-3 to TRBJ1-2; D is unclear. This CDR3 region has 14 residues. The V end was cut by 2 bases, the J end by 4 bases, with 11 bases between. Per the germline V gene, CDR1 is MNHEY and CDR2 is SVGEGT.

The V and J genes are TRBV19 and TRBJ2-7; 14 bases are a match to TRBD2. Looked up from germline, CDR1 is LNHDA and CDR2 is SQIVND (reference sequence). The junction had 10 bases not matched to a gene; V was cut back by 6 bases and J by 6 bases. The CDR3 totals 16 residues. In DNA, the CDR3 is TGTGCCAGTAGCCTTCCGGGACTAGCGGGGGAAACCGAGCAGTACTTC. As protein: CASSLPGLAGETEQYF.

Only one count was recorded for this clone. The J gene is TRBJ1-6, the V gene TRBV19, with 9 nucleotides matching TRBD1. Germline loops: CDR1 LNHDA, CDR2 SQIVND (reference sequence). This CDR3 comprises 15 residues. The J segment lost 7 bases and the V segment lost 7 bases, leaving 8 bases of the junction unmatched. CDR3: CASNPTGGQNSPLHF. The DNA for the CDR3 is TGTGCCAGTAATCCCACAGGGGGCCAGAATTCACCCCTCCACTTT.

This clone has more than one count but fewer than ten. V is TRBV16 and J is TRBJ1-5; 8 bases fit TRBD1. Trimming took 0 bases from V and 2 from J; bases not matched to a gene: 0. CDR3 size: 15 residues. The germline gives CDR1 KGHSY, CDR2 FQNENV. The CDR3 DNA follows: TGTGCCAGCAGCCAATCGGGACAGGGCAATCAGCCCCAGCATTTT. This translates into CASSQSGQGNQPQHF.